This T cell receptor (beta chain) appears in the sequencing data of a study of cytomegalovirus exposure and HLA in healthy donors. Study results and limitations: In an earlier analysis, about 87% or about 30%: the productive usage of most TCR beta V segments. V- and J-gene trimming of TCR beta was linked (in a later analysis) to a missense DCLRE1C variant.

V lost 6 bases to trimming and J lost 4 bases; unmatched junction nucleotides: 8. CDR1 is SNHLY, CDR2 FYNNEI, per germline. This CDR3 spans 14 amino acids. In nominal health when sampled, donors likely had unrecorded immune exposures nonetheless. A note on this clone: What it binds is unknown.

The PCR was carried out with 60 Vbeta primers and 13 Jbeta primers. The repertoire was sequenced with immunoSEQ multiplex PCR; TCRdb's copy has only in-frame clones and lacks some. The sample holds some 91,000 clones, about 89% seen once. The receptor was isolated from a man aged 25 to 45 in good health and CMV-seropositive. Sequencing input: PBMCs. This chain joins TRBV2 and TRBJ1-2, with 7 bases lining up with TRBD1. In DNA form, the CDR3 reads TGTGCCAGCAGGAGTCCGGGACAGCTCTATGGCTACACCTTC. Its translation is CASRSPGQLYGYTF. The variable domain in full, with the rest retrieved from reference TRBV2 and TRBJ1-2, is EPEVTQTPSHQVTQMGQEVILRCVPISNHLYFYWYRQILGQKVEFLVSFYNNEISEKSEIFDDQFSVERPDGSNFTLKIRSTKLEDSAMYFCASRSPGQLYGYTFGSGTRLTVV.